The 26 T cell receptor beta chains listed next were all sequenced from one sample in a study of cytomegalovirus exposure and HLA in healthy donors. Produced via immunoSEQ multiplex PCR; TCRdb's table is partial and in-frame only. The top ten clones hold more than 0.9% of a sample with more than 250,000 clones, 87% of them seen once. Sequenced material: PBMCs. The receptors were sampled from a woman aged 30 to 39 in good health and CMV-seropositive.

The chain recombines TRBV6-6 with TRBJ2-4; D possibly corresponds to TRBD2 (5 bases). V lost 5 bases, J lost 7 bases, and 9 bases lay in between. CDR1 and CDR2 (germline): MNHNY, SVGAGI (reference sequence). The CDR3 is made up of 12 amino acids. This CDR3 reads CASSPWENIQYF. CDR3 bases: TGTGCCAGCAGTCCCTGGGAGAACATTCAGTACTTC.

The chain carries TRBV13 and TRBJ1-1; 8 bases match TRBD1. J lost 1 base, V lost 5 bases, and 15 bases had no gene match. CDR1 is PRHDT, CDR2 FYEKMQ, per germline (reference sequence). This CDR3 has 18 amino acids. For the CDR3, the DNA is TGTGCCAGCAGCCCTGAACTGGGACAGGTGGCTAGGAACACTGAAGCTTTCTTT. It specifies CASSPELGQVARNTEAFF.

The V gene is TRBV28, the J gene TRBJ1-5; D might be TRBD1 (6 bases). With 5 bases removed from V and 4 bases from J, the gap between germline ends came to 15 bases. This CDR3 comprises 15 residues. CDR1 is MDHEN and CDR2 is SYDVKM in the germline V gene. This CDR3 is CASSMSDRLNQPQHF. The CDR3 bases are TGTGCCAGCAGTATGTCAGACAGGTTAAATCAGCCCCAGCATTTT.

This clone was counted a single time. The chain couples TRBV5-6 to TRBJ1-5; weak D call: TRBD2 (6 bases). The J call may be wrong; the DNA end is better matched by TRBJ2-3. Germline CDR1 is SGHDT and CDR2 is YYEEEE. This CDR3 comprises 15 residues. The CDR3 coding sequence is TGTGCCAGCAGCGTTCCGGGAGTTAGCAATCAGCCCCAGTATTTT. Its translation is CASSVPGVSNQPQYF.

This rearrangement joins TRBV7-9 to TRBJ1-1; D is unresolved. V lost 3 bases to trimming and J lost 1 base, with 12 bases between them. Germline assignment: CDR1 SEHNR and CDR2 FQNEAQ (reference sequence). CDR3 length: 15 residues. This chain's CDR3 is CASSLIGVRNTEAFF. CDR3 nucleotide sequence: TGTGCCAGCAGCTTGATTGGGGTCCGGAACACTGAAGCTTTCTTT.

The chain has TRBV2 and TRBJ1-5; D is unresolved. Germline values: CDR1 SNHLY, CDR2 FYNNEI. V lost 6 bases to trimming and J lost 5 bases, with 8 bases between them. The CDR3 has 12 amino acids. CDR3 loop: CASRALHQPQHF. CDR3 DNA: TGTGCCAGCAGGGCCCTTCATCAGCCCCAGCATTTT.

The chain employs TRBV7-9 and TRBJ2-7; 8 nucleotides align to TRBD1. The CDR3 extends over 13 amino acids. V shed 5 bases, J shed 8 bases, and the junction held 8 bases outside the gene matches. The germline V gene has CDR1 SEHNR and CDR2 FQNEAQ (reference sequence). The CDR3 spells CASSEIRQGKQYF. DNA of the CDR3: TGTGCCAGCAGCGAAATCAGACAGGGGAAGCAGTACTTC.

This chain uses TRBV28 with TRBJ2-2; 7 positions match TRBD1. V trimming: 5 bases; J trimming: 4 bases; junction bases outside the gene matches: 4. This CDR3 is 14 amino acids long. The germline V gene encodes CDR1 MDHEN and CDR2 SYDVKM. The CDR3 sequence: CASSRQGGTGELFF. The DNA for the CDR3 is TGTGCCAGCAGTAGACAGGGTGGCACCGGGGAGCTGTTTTTT.

This clone turned up a few times. The genes are TRBV2 and TRBJ2-2; weak D call: TRBD2 (6 bases). CDR1 is SNHLY, CDR2 FYNNEI, per germline. The germline V and J ends were trimmed by 0 bases and 7 bases, with 12 bases remaining between them. The CDR3 loop spans 15 amino acids. CDR3 sequence (DNA): TGTGCCAGCAGTGAAGCGAGACTAGTTATCGGGGAGCTGTTTTTT. The encoded protein is CASSEARLVIGELFF.

This sequence joins TRBV6-1 and TRBJ2-1, with no clear D. The germline V gene has CDR1 MNHNS and CDR2 SASEGT. The germline V and J ends were trimmed by 4 bases and 4 bases, with 8 bases remaining between them. The CDR3 is 13 amino acids. CDR3 residues: CASSVIGYNEQFF. The CDR3 coding sequence is TGTGCCAGCAGTGTTATAGGTTACAATGAGCAGTTCTTC.

This clone was detected only once. This chain links TRBV5-1 with TRBJ1-1; 9 nucleotides agree with TRBD1. This CDR3 comprises 14 residues. CDR1 is SGHRS, CDR2 YFSETQ, per germline. J lost 7 bases, V lost 4 bases, and 8 bases had no gene match. The CDR3 region has the DNA TGCGCCAGCAGCGCAAGGACAGGGGACCGTGAAGCTTTCTTT. Translated, it gives CASSARTGDREAFF.

J is TRBJ2-2 and V is TRBV19, with a weak D call TRBD2 (5 bases). The CDR3 extends over 12 amino acids. Per germline, CDR1 LNHDA and CDR2 SQIVND (reference sequence). V was cut by 7 bases and J by 4 bases, with 7 bases left in between. CDR3 in amino acids: CASTSRTGELFF. In DNA, the CDR3 is TGTGCCAGTACTAGCCGCACCGGGGAGCTGTTTTTT.

The gene calls are TRBV6-5 and TRBJ1-2; no clear D. This CDR3 is 16 amino acids long. Trimming cost V 0 bases and J 0 bases, with 11 bases left between them. The germline gives CDR1 MNHEY, CDR2 SVGAGI. The CDR3 DNA reads as TGTGCCAGCAGTTACTCGAGTGGGTACGCTAACTATGGCTACACCTTC. This encodes CASSYSSGYANYGYTF.

The V and J genes are TRBV11-2 and TRBJ2-3, with a tentative D call TRBD2 (5 bases). Trimming shortened V by 0 bases and J by 4 bases, and 11 bases separated the two germline ends. The CDR3 totals 15 residues. Germline values: CDR1 SGHAT, CDR2 FQNNGV. The CDR3 here is CASSLDPERADTQYF. CDR3 bases: TGTGCCAGCAGCTTAGATCCGGAGAGGGCAGATACGCAGTATTTT.

The V and J genes are TRBV7-2 and TRBJ1-2; maybe TRBD1 (5 bases). Germline V CDR1 and CDR2: SGHTA, FQGNSA. CDR3 size: 14 residues. V dropped 4 bases and J dropped 2 bases, with 11 bases sitting between them. The CDR3 sequence: CASSSPGPNYGYTF. CDR3 coding DNA: TGTGCCAGCAGCTCTCCGGGACCGAACTATGGCTACACCTTC.

The CDR3 DNA is TGTGCTAGTGGTTTGGACAGGGGGCAAGCTTTCTTT. It specifies CASGLDRGQAFF. The rearrangement joins TRBV12-5 to TRBJ1-1; TRBD1 aligns across 9 bases. Germline CDR1 and CDR2: LGHNT and FRNRAP. This CDR3 region has 12 residues. After removal of 1 base from V and 9 bases from J, the junction contained 0 bases not matched to a gene.

The rearrangement uses TRBV6-6 and TRBJ1-2; unclear D gene. V was cut by 0 bases and J by 4 bases, with 9 bases left in between. Germline V gene sequence: CDR1 MNHNY, CDR2 SVGAGI (reference sequence). The CDR3 sequence is 14 residues long. The CDR3 loop is CASSYSALSYGYTF. For the CDR3, the DNA is TGTGCCAGCAGTTACTCGGCCCTGTCCTATGGCTACACCTTC.

In its sample, this clone was seen once. The chain uses TRBV6-4 and TRBJ2-7; D not certain. The germline V gene has CDR1 MRHNA and CDR2 SNTAGT. The CDR3 has 13 residues. V lost 0 bases and J 6 bases, leaving 9 bases between the germline ends. The CDR3 here is CASSDSPGGEQYF. The CDR3, as DNA: TGTGCCAGCAGTGACTCTCCGGGTGGCGAGCAGTACTTC.

The chain links TRBV10-3 to TRBJ2-2, with D uncertain. The CDR3 length is 14 residues. V was cut by 7 bases and J by 6 bases, with 15 bases left in between. The germline CDR1 and CDR2 sequences are ENHRY and SYGVKD. CDR3: CAITSGDWAGELFF. The CDR3 DNA reads TGTGCCATCACTTCGGGTGACTGGGCCGGGGAGCTGTTTTTT.

The rearrangement joins TRBV19 to TRBJ1-1; a weak D match, TRBD1 (5 bases). The CDR3 totals 13 residues. The V gene's germline CDR1 is LNHDA and CDR2 SQIVND (reference sequence). V lost 5 bases and J lost 11, with 18 bases in between. The CDR3 spells CASSPWGGSGAFF. In nucleotides, the CDR3 is TGTGCCAGTAGTCCCTGGGGGGGGAGTGGCGCTTTCTTT.

The chain links TRBV6-5 to TRBJ2-7; 10 nucleotides line up with TRBD1. Germline values: CDR1 MNHEY, CDR2 SVGAGI. Trimming at V came to 6 bases and at J to 1 base, leaving 3 bases not matched to a gene. The CDR3 contains 14 residues. The CDR3: CASSGTGVSYEQYF. The DNA for the CDR3 is TGTGCCAGCAGCGGGACAGGGGTTTCCTACGAGCAGTACTTC.

This CDR3 reads CASSQGGRKQFF. CDR3 nucleotides: TGTGCCAGCAGCCAAGGAGGGAGGAAGCAGTTCTTC. The chain employs TRBV14 and TRBJ2-1; D possibly corresponds to TRBD2 (6 bases). Trimming left V 1 base short and J 11 bases short, with 9 bases between. CDR3 length: 12 amino acids. CDR1 is SGHDN and CDR2 is FVKESK in the germline V gene.

The chain recombines TRBV27 with TRBJ2-4; TRBD1 aligns across 8 bases. V lost 5 bases, J lost 2 bases, and 8 bases stayed unmatched. Germline CDR1 and CDR2: MNHEY and SMNVEV (reference sequence). The CDR3 consists of 16 residues. The DNA for the CDR3 is TGTGCCAGCAGTCCCCGGCAGGGGGCTTCCAAAAACATTCAGTACTTC. Its translation is CASSPRQGASKNIQYF.

The chain joins TRBV14 to TRBJ1-1; no clear D. The germline CDR1 and CDR2 sequences are SGHDN and FVKESK. Deletions cut 1 base from V and 7 bases from J, with 10 bases between. This CDR3 contains 13 residues. CDR3 in DNA: TGTGCCAGCAGCCAAGTCGCGAGAGATGAAGCTTTCTTT. It encodes CASSQVARDEAFF.

The chain uses TRBV7-9 and TRBJ2-1, with D possibly being TRBD2 (6 bases). The germline gives CDR1 SEHNR, CDR2 FQNEAQ (reference sequence). Trimming took 3 bases from V and 14 from J, leaving 20 bases between them. CDR3 size: 14 residues. CDR3 in amino acids: CASSLTGGERSEFF. In DNA, the CDR3 is TGTGCCAGCAGCTTGACCGGAGGGGAGCGGTCGGAGTTCTTC.

V and J are TRBV7-6 and TRBJ2-7; 13 bases are a match to TRBD2. The germline V gene encodes CDR1 SGHVS and CDR2 FNYEAQ. The CDR3 length is 13 residues. J lost 6 bases, V lost 4 bases, and 0 bases had no gene match. CDR3 DNA sequence: TGTGCCAGCAGCTGGACTAGCGGGAGCGAGCAGTACTTC. It codes for CASSWTSGSEQYF.